Sequencing of this T cell receptor (beta chain) was carried out in a study of blood T cell repertoires in COVID-19. Clones were read by immunoSEQ multiplex PCR, and TCRdb kept only the in-frame ones, dropping some. Of 15,000 to 20,000 clones listed, about 92% are singletons. Germline loops: CDR1 SGHTA, CDR2 FQGNSA. V dropped 5 bases and J dropped 4; count of bases not matched to a gene: 8. The CDR3 loop spans 15 amino acids. The sequence was obtained from a human donor in a cohort sampled during active COVID-19. Sample: peripheral blood. This chain uses TRBV7-2 with TRBJ2-1, with 7 bases identical to TRBD2. CDR3 nucleotide sequence: TGTGCCAGCAGCCCCCGGGGGGTCCCTTACAATGAGCAGTTCTTC. Protein product: CASSPRGVPYNEQFF.